This T cell receptor beta chain is from a study of PD-1 blockade in classical Hodgkin lymphoma. Comments on this clone: Its antigen is as yet unknown.

The study, taken as a whole, reports: Diversity similar to that of newly diagnosed patients was seen at baseline in complete responders. The study reported lower baseline TCR diversity in newly diagnosed patients than in healthy donors.

The CDR3 has 17 amino acids. CDR1 and CDR2 from the germline V gene are SNHLY and FYNNEI. Germline trimming cut 4 bases from V and 0 bases from J; bases unmatched to any gene: 9. All patients relapsed after autologous stem cell transplantation, and brentuximab vedotin exposure varied. Assay used: immunoSEQ multiplex PCR; TCRdb lists only in-frame clones, some missing. The sample holds some 13,000 clones, over 75% seen once. Sequencing used peripheral blood mononuclear cells (PBMCs), obtained at baseline. The receptor was derived from a human donor with classical Hodgkin lymphoma. The J gene is TRBJ1-1, the V gene TRBV2; TRBD1 matches at 9 bases. The CDR3 DNA sequence: TGTGCCAGCAGTGTTACTGGGACAGGGCTTATGAACACTGAAGCTTTCTTT. This gives the protein CASSVTGTGLMNTEAFF.